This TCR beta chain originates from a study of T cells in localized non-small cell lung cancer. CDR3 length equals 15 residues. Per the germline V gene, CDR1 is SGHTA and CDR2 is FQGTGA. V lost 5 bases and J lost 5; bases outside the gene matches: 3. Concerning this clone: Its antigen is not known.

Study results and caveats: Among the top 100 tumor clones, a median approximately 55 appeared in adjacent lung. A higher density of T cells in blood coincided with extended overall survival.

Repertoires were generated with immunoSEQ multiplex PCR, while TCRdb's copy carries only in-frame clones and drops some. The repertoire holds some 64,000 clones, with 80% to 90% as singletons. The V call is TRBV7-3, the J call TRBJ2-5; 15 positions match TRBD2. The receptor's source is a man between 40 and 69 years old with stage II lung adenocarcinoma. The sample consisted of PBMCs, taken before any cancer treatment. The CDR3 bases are TGTGCCAGCAGCGGACTAGCGGGAGGGCAGGAGACCCAGTACTTC. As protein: CASSGLAGGQETQYF. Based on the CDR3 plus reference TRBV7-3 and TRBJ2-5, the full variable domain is GAGVSQTPSNKVTEKGKYVELRCDPISGHTALYWYRQSLGQGPEFLIYFQGTGAADDSGLPNDRFFAVRPEGSVSTLKIQRTERGDSAVYLCASSGLAGGQETQYFGPGTRLLVL.